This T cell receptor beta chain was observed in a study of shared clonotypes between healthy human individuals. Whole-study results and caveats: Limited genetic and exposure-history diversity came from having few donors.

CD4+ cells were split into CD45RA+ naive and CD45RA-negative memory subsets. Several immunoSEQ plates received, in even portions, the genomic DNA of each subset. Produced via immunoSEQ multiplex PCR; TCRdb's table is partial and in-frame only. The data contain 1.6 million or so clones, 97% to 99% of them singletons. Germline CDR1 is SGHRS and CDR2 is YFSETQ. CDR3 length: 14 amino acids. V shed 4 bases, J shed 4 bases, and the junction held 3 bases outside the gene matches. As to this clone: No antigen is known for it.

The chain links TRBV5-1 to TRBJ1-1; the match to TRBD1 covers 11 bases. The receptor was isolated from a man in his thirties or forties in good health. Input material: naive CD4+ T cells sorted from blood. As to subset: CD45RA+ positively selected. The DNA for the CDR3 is TGCGCCAGCAGCGAAGGGACAGGGGGCACTGAAGCTTTCTTT. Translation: CASSEGTGGTEAFF.